The next 8 T cell receptor beta chains were all read from a single sample in a study of blood T cell repertoires in COVID-19. The repertoire was sequenced with immunoSEQ multiplex PCR; TCRdb's copy has only in-frame clones and lacks some. The data show a few hundred thousand clones, roughly 87% seen once. The sequenced material came from peripheral blood. The receptors stem from a human donor in a cohort sampled during active COVID-19.

J is TRBJ1-1 and V is TRBV30; D perhaps matches TRBD1 (5 bases). Germline V gene lookup returns CDR1 GTSNPN and CDR2 SVGIG (reference sequence). The CDR3 spans 18 residues. Trimming took off 0 bases at V and 1 base at J, with 21 bases between the two ends. CDR3 sequence (DNA): TGTGCCTGGAGTGTACTAAGGGGTTCGCGCCTACAGAACACTGAAGCTTTCTTT. As protein: CAWSVLRGSRLQNTEAFF.

J is TRBJ1-1 and V is TRBV19; D uncertain. There are 14 residues in the CDR3. Trimming removed 7 bases at V and 0 bases at J, with 12 bases between. CDR1 is LNHDA, CDR2 SQIVND, per germline (reference sequence). The CDR3 DNA follows: TGTGCCAGTACGGTCGAGCTCATGAACACTGAAGCTTTCTTT. It is translated as CASTVELMNTEAFF.

The gene calls are TRBV28 and TRBJ2-7; 10 bases map to TRBD1. After removal of 5 bases from V and 0 bases from J, the junction contained 4 bases not matched to a gene. CDR1 MDHEN and CDR2 SYDVKM come from the germline V gene. This CDR3 contains 15 residues. CDR3 DNA: TGTGCCAGCAGTGCGACAGGGGGCGCCTCCTACGAGCAGTACTTC. Translation gives CASSATGGASYEQYF.

The J gene is TRBJ2-7, the V gene TRBV30; a possible D gene is TRBD1 (5 bases). Trimming took off 3 bases at V and 2 bases at J, with 14 bases between the two ends. This CDR3 contains 14 residues. The germline CDR1 and CDR2 sequences are GTSNPN and SVGIG (reference sequence). CDR3 DNA: TGTGCCTGGAGCCAGGGCAGCACTCCCTACGAGCAGTACTTC. It is translated as CAWSQGSTPYEQYF.

This sequence joins TRBV6-6 and TRBJ2-1; D gene uncertain. Germline lookup yields CDR1 MNHNY and CDR2 SVGAGI (reference sequence). This CDR3 comprises 12 residues. Trimming removed 0 bases at V and 10 bases at J, with 7 bases between. CDR3 loop: CASSYSVGEQFF. CDR3 in DNA: TGTGCCAGCAGTTACTCGGTGGGCGAGCAGTTCTTC.

This clone was found once. The chain is built from TRBV7-2 and TRBJ1-2, with 8 bases fitting TRBD1. From germline, CDR1 is SGHTA and CDR2 FQGNSA. Trimming took 2 bases from V and 1 from J; bases not matched to a gene: 12. CDR3 length: 18 residues. The CDR3 is CASSLRSSTGGDNYGYTF. The CDR3 nucleotides read TGTGCCAGCAGCTTAAGGTCTTCCACAGGGGGAGATAACTATGGCTACACCTTC. The whole variable domain, filled in from reference TRBV7-2 and TRBJ1-2, reads GAGVSQSPSNKVTEKGKDVELRCDPISGHTALYWYRQSLGQGLEFLIYFQGNSAPDKSGLPSDRFSAERTGGSVSTLTIQRTQQEDSAVYLCASSLRSSTGGDNYGYTFGSGTRLTVV.

In regard to this clone: At one end the junction does not follow the germline gene, possibly because of a read error. The chain has TRBV5-1 and TRBJ2-7; TRBD1 matches 7 bases. CDR3 length: 18 residues. CDR1 SGHRS and CDR2 YFSETQ come from the germline V gene. DNA for the CDR3: TGCGCCAGCAGCTCCACAAAAACAACCGGGACAGTCCTCACTAAATCCATTTTC. This codes for CASSSTKTTGTVLTKSIF.

V gene TRBV5-4 combines with J gene TRBJ1-2; TRBD1 agrees at 7 bases. The CDR3 spans 12 residues. The germline gives CDR1 SGHNT, CDR2 YYREEE (reference sequence). V was clipped by 4 bases and J by 8 bases; unmatched bases: 5. CDR3 sequence: CASSRDRDGYTF. CDR3 nucleotides: TGTGCCAGCAGCCGAGACAGGGACGGCTACACCTTC.